What follows are 31 T cell receptor beta chains derived from one specimen sequenced in a study of blood T cell repertoires in COVID-19. Sequencing was performed with immunoSEQ multiplex PCR; in TCRdb, only in-frame clones are kept and a portion is missing. The table has about 280,000 clones, more than 85% seen once. Sequencing input: PBMCs or T cells enriched from blood (not recorded which). These receptors all come from a man in his forties who had been exposed to COVID-19.

A few counts support this clone. This chain joins TRBV2 and TRBJ2-2; TRBD1 agrees at 8 bases. CDR1 is SNHLY, CDR2 FYNNEI, per germline. The CDR3 covers 15 residues. V gave up 6 bases and J gave up 0 bases; unmatched junction bases: 3. The CDR3 loop reads CASSAGQANTGELFF. DNA for the CDR3: TGTGCCAGCAGCGCGGGACAGGCGAACACCGGGGAGCTGTTTTTT.

The gene calls are TRBV29-1 and TRBJ2-2; 10 nucleotides line up with TRBD2. The germline V gene encodes CDR1 SQVTM and CDR2 ANQGSEA. The CDR3 has 19 residues. With V trimmed by 2 bases and J by 2 bases, 14 bases remained unmatched. CDR3 sequence reads: CSVEQPIKREGSNTGELFF. CDR3 in DNA: TGCAGCGTTGAACAACCCATTAAGCGGGAGGGCTCCAACACCGGGGAGCTGTTTTTT.

The rearrangement uses TRBV28 and TRBJ2-5; TRBD2 might be the D (5 bases). In germline, CDR1 is MDHEN, CDR2 SYDVKM. Trimming stripped 3 bases from V and 2 bases from J, with 13 bases between. The CDR3 has 15 amino acids. The CDR3 sequence is CASSFWGAPQETQYF. The CDR3 region has the DNA TGTGCCAGCAGTTTTTGGGGAGCGCCACAAGAGACCCAGTACTTC.

This clone was counted once. This chain joins TRBV11-2 and TRBJ2-3; D is perhaps TRBD2 (6 bases). V gave up 0 bases and J gave up 0 bases, with 10 bases separating them. Germline V gives CDR1 SGHAT, CDR2 FQNNGV. The CDR3 is made up of 16 amino acids. The CDR3 region is CASSLETGESTDTQYF. CDR3 DNA: TGTGCCAGCAGCTTAGAGACGGGAGAGAGCACAGATACGCAGTATTTT.

The V gene is TRBV24-1, the J gene TRBJ1-1; D is unclear. Trimming stripped 2 bases from V and 0 bases from J, with 9 bases between. The CDR3 is made up of 15 amino acids. Germline lookup yields CDR1 KGHDR and CDR2 SFDVKD. The CDR3 sequence is CATSDSSDMNTEAFF. In nucleotides, the CDR3 is TGTGCCACCAGTGATTCTTCAGACATGAACACTGAAGCTTTCTTT.

The chain joins TRBV30 to TRBJ2-7; 11 positions agree with TRBD2. V lost 6 bases to trimming and J lost 4 bases; unmatched junction nucleotides: 8. Germline CDR1 and CDR2: GTSNPN and SVGIG (reference sequence). This CDR3 spans 14 amino acids. The DNA of the CDR3 is TGTGCCTGCATCACTAGCGGGAGAGGGTACGAGCAGTACTTC. This codes for CACITSGRGYEQYF.

The V and J genes are TRBV24-1 and TRBJ2-1; 9 bases fit TRBD2. V shed 0 bases and J 6 bases; nucleotides not matched to a gene: 5. Germline V gene lookup returns CDR1 KGHDR and CDR2 SFDVKD. The CDR3 runs to 16 residues. The CDR3 reads CATSDLRVAGANEQFF. CDR3 DNA sequence: TGTGCCACCAGTGATTTGAGGGTAGCGGGAGCCAATGAGCAGTTCTTC.

The chain has TRBV6-5 and TRBJ2-7, with TRBD1 matching over 9 bases. The trim removed 6 bases at V and 1 base at J, leaving 4 bases unmatched. CDR1 MNHEY and CDR2 SVGAGI come from the germline V gene. The CDR3 is 14 residues long. Here the CDR3 reads CASSFDRGSYEQYF. Written as DNA, the CDR3 is TGTGCCAGCAGCTTTGACAGGGGGTCCTACGAGCAGTACTTC.

Here the CDR3 DNA reads TGCGCCAGCAGCTTGGCTACTAGCGGACGCAATGAGCAGTTCTTC. This codes for CASSLATSGRNEQFF. The V gene is TRBV5-1, the J gene TRBJ2-1; TRBD2 agrees at 8 bases. CDR1 is SGHRS, CDR2 YFSETQ, per germline. V gave up 0 bases and J gave up 6 bases; unmatched junction bases: 5. There are 15 residues in the CDR3.

This CDR3 is CASSLTLSSGNTIYF. CDR3 coding DNA: TGTGCCAGCAGTTTGACTTTAAGCTCTGGAAACACCATATATTTT. The chain joins TRBV28 to TRBJ1-3; D unclear. The CDR3 is made up of 15 amino acids. Trimming pared 3 bases from V and 0 bases from J, leaving 9 bases between. In germline, CDR1 is MDHEN, CDR2 SYDVKM.

The chain uses TRBV7-2 and TRBJ2-7; no reliable D call. The CDR3 covers 14 residues. Germline CDR1 is SGHTA and CDR2 is FQGNSA. The V and J ends lost 5 bases and 0 bases respectively, with 11 bases between them. CDR3: CASSQPESSYEQYF. CDR3 DNA: TGTGCCAGCAGCCAACCGGAGAGCTCCTACGAGCAGTACTTC.

This rearrangement joins TRBV19 to TRBJ2-2; TRBD2 aligns across 8 bases. This CDR3 is 16 amino acids long. Germline-derived CDR1 and CDR2 are LNHDA and SQIVND (reference sequence). J gave up 2 bases and V 3 bases, and 5 bases lay outside the gene matches. The CDR3 DNA reads TGTGCCAGTAGTATCGGGCGGGAGGTCAACACCGGGGAGCTGTTTTTT. It translates to CASSIGREVNTGELFF. Drawing the rest from reference TRBV19 and TRBJ2-2, the complete variable domain is DGGITQSPKYLFRKEGQNVTLSCEQNLNHDAMYWYRQDPGQGLRLIYYSQIVNDFQKGDIAEGYSVSREKKESFPLTVTSAQKNPTAFYLCASSIGREVNTGELFFGEGSRLTVL.

The chain carries TRBV28 and TRBJ2-1; maybe TRBD2 (6 bases). Per germline, CDR1 MDHEN and CDR2 SYDVKM. This CDR3 comprises 16 residues. V was shortened by 5 bases and J by 3 bases, with 17 bases between the two germline ends. The CDR3 DNA reads as TGTGCCAGCAGTCCTACCGGGACTTCCCACTACAATGAGCAGTTCTTC. Translation: CASSPTGTSHYNEQFF.

V gene TRBV6-5 combines with J gene TRBJ1-1, with D maybe TRBD1 (5 bases). CDR3 length: 16 amino acids. Trimming stripped 0 bases from V and 0 bases from J, with 11 bases between. Per germline, CDR1 MNHEY and CDR2 SVGAGI. The CDR3 reads CASSYSGGTMNTEAFF. In nucleotides, the CDR3 is TGTGCCAGCAGTTACTCTGGGGGGACCATGAACACTGAAGCTTTCTTT.

This clone was seen only once. The chain couples TRBV12-3 or TRBV12-4 to TRBJ1-4; the D is unclear. CDR3 length: 13 residues. The V end was cut by 5 bases, the J end by 4 bases, with 8 bases between. In DNA form, the CDR3 reads TGTGCCAGCAGTCGCGGGGTTAATGAAAAACTGTTTTTT. It encodes CASSRGVNEKLFF.

This chain uses TRBV11-3 with TRBJ1-2, with TRBD1 matching over 7 bases. Looked up from germline, CDR1 is SGHNT and CDR2 is YENEEA. The CDR3 sequence is 15 residues long. Trimming cost V 5 bases and J 2 bases; bases outside gene matches: 8. The CDR3 bases are TGTGCCAGCAGCGATCCCGGGACAGCCAACTATGGCTACACCTTC. It translates to CASSDPGTANYGYTF.

The V call is TRBV5-1, the J call TRBJ1-1; TRBD1 matches at 7 bases. Per the germline V gene, CDR1 is SGHRS and CDR2 is YFSETQ. J gave up 6 bases and V 4 bases, and 6 bases lay outside the gene matches. The CDR3 is made up of 13 amino acids. CDR3 in amino acids: CASSTHRGPEAFF. CDR3 coding DNA: TGCGCCAGCAGCACACACAGGGGACCTGAAGCTTTCTTT.

The chain uses TRBV11-2 and TRBJ2-2, with 9 bases identical to TRBD1. Germline assignment: CDR1 SGHAT and CDR2 FQNNGV. CDR3 length equals 15 residues. V lost 2 bases and J lost 6; bases outside the gene matches: 4. The CDR3 DNA is TGTGCCAGCAGCTTACTCCGACAGGGGGCCGGGGAGCTGTTTTTT. Its translation is CASSLLRQGAGELFF.

This chain links TRBV7-3 with TRBJ2-1; 9 nucleotides match TRBD2. The CDR3 has 17 amino acids. Germline lookup yields CDR1 SGHTA and CDR2 FQGTGA. V trimming: 4 bases; J trimming: 2 bases; junction bases outside the gene matches: 9. The DNA for the CDR3 is TGTGCCAGCAGCTCCTATGGAGGCGGGAGGGCCTACAATGAGCAGTTCTTC. Its translation is CASSSYGGGRAYNEQFF.

The chain links TRBV18 to TRBJ1-4, with no clear D. This CDR3 has 13 residues. Germline CDR1 reads KGHSH; CDR2 reads LQKENI. With 3 bases removed from V and 5 bases from J, the gap between germline ends came to 7 bases. The CDR3 nucleotides read TGTGCCAGCTCACCCCGAGAGAATGAAAAACTGTTTTTT. This codes for CASSPRENEKLFF.

The chain is built from TRBV6-5 and TRBJ1-1; TRBD1 might be the D (5 bases). In germline, CDR1 is MNHEY, CDR2 SVGAGI. There are 15 residues in the CDR3. The V end lost 3 bases, the J end lost 1 base, and 12 bases lay between the germline ends. CDR3 coding DNA: TGTGCCAGCAGTTATTCGGTAACAGGGAACACTGAAGCTTTCTTT. This encodes CASSYSVTGNTEAFF.

CDR3 in DNA: TGCGCCAGCAGCCAAGATCAGGGGACAGGGTATGGCTACACCTTC. This gives the protein CASSQDQGTGYGYTF. V gene TRBV4-1 combines with J gene TRBJ1-2; 9 positions match TRBD1. The CDR3 covers 15 residues. Germline CDR1 and CDR2: MGHRA and YSYEKL. J was trimmed by 5 bases and V by 0 bases; bases with no gene match: 4.

This chain links TRBV9 with TRBJ1-4; D ambiguous. CDR1 SGDLS and CDR2 YYNGEE come from the germline V gene. V lost 3 bases and J lost 8, with 5 bases in between. The CDR3 has 11 residues. Here the CDR3 DNA reads TGTGCCAGCAGCGCAGGAGAAAAACTGTTTTTT. This sequence encodes CASSAGEKLFF.

With respect to this clone: One end of the junction varies from germline; a read error may be responsible. CDR3 in amino acids: CASSLGLAGAGELFF. The CDR3 region has the DNA TGTGCTAGCAGCTTGGGACTAGCGGGAGCCGGGGAGCTGTTTTTT. The chain couples TRBV7-7 to TRBJ2-2, with 14 bases fitting TRBD2. The CDR3 extends over 15 amino acids. CDR1 and CDR2 (germline): SSHAT, FNYEAQ (reference sequence).

V gene TRBV11-2 combines with J gene TRBJ2-3, with D unclear. This CDR3 contains 13 residues. Germline V CDR1 and CDR2: SGHAT, FQNNGV. V lost 1 base and J 2 bases, leaving 4 bases between the germline ends. CDR3 amino acids: CASSLAFTDTQYF. The CDR3 DNA follows: TGTGCCAGCAGCTTAGCCTTCACAGATACGCAGTATTTT.

V usage is TRBV6-2 or TRBV6-3 and J usage is TRBJ2-1; 7 bases fit TRBD1. J lost 13 bases, V lost 4 bases, and 4 bases had no gene match. The germline gives CDR1 MNHEY, CDR2 SVGEGT. CDR3 length: 11 residues. CDR3 bases: TGTGCCAGCAGTTCGGGACAGCAACAGTTCTTC. This translates into CASSSGQQQFF.

This chain uses TRBV27 with TRBJ2-3; 8 bases map to TRBD1. The CDR3 spans 13 residues. J lost 4 bases, V lost 6 bases, and 3 bases had no gene match. CDR1 and CDR2 (germline): MNHEY, SMNVEV (reference sequence). The CDR3 region is CASSPTGADTQYF. The CDR3 DNA follows: TGTGCCAGCAGCCCGACAGGGGCAGATACGCAGTATTTT.

This rearrangement joins TRBV28 to TRBJ1-5; D may be TRBD1 (6 bases). Germline lookup yields CDR1 MDHEN and CDR2 SYDVKM. Trimming cost V 6 bases and J 4 bases, with 10 bases left between them. This CDR3 has 13 residues. The CDR3 is CASRGQINQPQHF. The CDR3, as DNA: TGTGCCAGCAGAGGACAGATAAATCAGCCCCAGCATTTT. Full variable domain (remainder filled in from reference TRBV28 and TRBJ1-5): DVKVTQSSRYLVKRTGEKVFLECVQDMDHENMFWYRQDPGLGLRLIYFSYDVKMKEKGDIPEGYSVSREKKERFSLILESASTNQTSMYLCASRGQINQPQHFGDGTRLSIL.

This chain connects TRBV30 to TRBJ1-6, with unresolved D. V lost 0 bases and J 3 bases, leaving 9 bases between the germline ends. CDR3 length: 15 amino acids. Per germline, CDR1 GTSNPN and CDR2 SVGIG (reference sequence). The CDR3 protein is CAWSVLTDYNSPLHF. As DNA, the CDR3 is TGTGCCTGGAGTGTACTGACTGACTATAATTCACCCCTCCACTTT.

There are a few counts of this clone. The DNA of the CDR3 is TGTGCCAGCAGCCCTTCGACAGGAAACTATGGCTACACCTTC. Protein: CASSPSTGNYGYTF. V gene TRBV7-2 combines with J gene TRBJ1-2, with D possibly TRBD1 on 6 matching bases. Germline values: CDR1 SGHTA, CDR2 FQGNSA. This CDR3 has 14 residues. Trimming shortened V by 5 bases and J by 2 bases, and 12 bases separated the two germline ends.

The chain couples TRBV4-1 to TRBJ2-3; D is undetermined. The CDR3 extends over 15 amino acids. Trimming shortened V by 9 bases and J by 1 base, and 17 bases separated the two germline ends. Germline values: CDR1 MGHRA, CDR2 YSYEKL. CDR3 region: CASSMRYAGTDTQYF. The DNA for the CDR3 is TGCGCCAGTTCAATGCGTTACGCGGGCACAGATACGCAGTATTTT.